This T cell receptor beta chain was found in a study of T cells expressing NK-cell markers. TCRdb reanalyzed the 5' RACE reads, giving one entry per CDR3 protein sequence and no DNA. The ten top clones account for 60%, within a sample of tens of thousands of distinct CDR3 sequences. The CDR3 has 16 amino acids. Germline-derived CDR1 and CDR2 are SGHAT and FQNNGV. The chain couples TRBV11-2 to TRBJ1-4; TCRdb picks TRBD1, but there is no DNA to check that call. The TCR sequence derives from a woman aged 18-69 years in good health. Sequencing was carried out using blood T cells: a sorted CD56 or NKG2C T cell subset, CD4+ or CD8+ T cells, or bulk PBMC T cells (not recorded which). CDR3 region: CASSLGTGALNEKLFF.